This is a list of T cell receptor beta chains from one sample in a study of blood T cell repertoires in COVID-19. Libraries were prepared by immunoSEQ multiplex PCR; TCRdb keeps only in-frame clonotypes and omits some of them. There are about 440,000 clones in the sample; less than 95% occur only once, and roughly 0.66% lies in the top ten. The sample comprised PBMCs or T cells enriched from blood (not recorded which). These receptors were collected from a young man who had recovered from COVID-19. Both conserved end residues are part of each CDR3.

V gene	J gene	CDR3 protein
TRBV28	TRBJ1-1	CASSLSLQGRTEAFF
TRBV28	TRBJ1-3	CASSLSSPPGNTIYF
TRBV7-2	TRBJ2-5	CASSLGQGATQYF
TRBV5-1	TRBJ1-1	CASSLDPGMNTEAFF
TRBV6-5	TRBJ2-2	CASSRGPGELFF
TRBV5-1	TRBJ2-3	CASSLGTGTDTQYF
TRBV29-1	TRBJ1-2	CSVEPAGGYTF
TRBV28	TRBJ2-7	CASKPPPSSYEQYF
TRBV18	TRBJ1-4	CASSPGTGIGEKLFF
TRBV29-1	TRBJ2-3	CSVERESTDTQYF
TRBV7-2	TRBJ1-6	CASRPRQSSYNSPLHF
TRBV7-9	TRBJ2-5	CASSATSGGTQYF
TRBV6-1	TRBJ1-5	CASSEATGYQPQHF
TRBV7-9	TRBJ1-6	CASKSPGTPDSPLHF
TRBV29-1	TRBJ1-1	CSVGQRLNTEAFF
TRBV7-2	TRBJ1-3	CASSLEGGSGNTIYF
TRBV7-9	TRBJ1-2	CASRRLNRGQEGYGYTF
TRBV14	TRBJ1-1	CASSQDRGSWTEAFF
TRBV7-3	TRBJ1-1	CASSLTTGGYEAFF
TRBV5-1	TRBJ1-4	CASSPDLREKLFF
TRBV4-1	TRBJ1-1	CASSQDLVRWNTEAFF
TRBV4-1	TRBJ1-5	CASSQGRGYSNQPQHF
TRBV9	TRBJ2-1	CASSVGPVPSSYNEQFF